This TCR beta chain is drawn from a study of control samples from healthy donors and cancer patients. Profiling relied on immunoSEQ multiplex PCR, and the TCRdb table lists in-frame clones only, not all of them. The profile shows about 49,000 clones, roughly 85% of them singletons. Sequencing was done on a sample of PBMCs. This receptor was identified in a woman in her forties or fifties with lung cancer.

CDR3 sequence (DNA): TGTGCCAGCACTAGAGGACCCCAGGGCCAGCCCCAGCATTTT. Protein: CASTRGPQGQPQHF. This sequence joins TRBV28 and TRBJ1-5; TRBD1 might be the D (5 bases). The germline CDR1 and CDR2 sequences are MDHEN and SYDVKM. The CDR3 extends over 14 amino acids. The germline V and J ends were trimmed by 7 bases and 7 bases, with 17 bases remaining between them.